This T cell receptor beta chain comes out of a study of long-term antiretroviral therapy in people with HIV. V was pared by 0 bases and J by 1 base, with 8 bases between. The CDR3 totals 16 residues. In germline, CDR1 is SGHRS, CDR2 YFSETQ. The libraries were made with immunoSEQ v3.0 at survey level. Assay used: immunoSEQ multiplex PCR; TCRdb lists only in-frame clones, some missing. The data contain about 20,000 clones, 75% to 85% of them seen just once; the ten biggest clones take up approximately 12%. The material was unsorted PBMCs, obtained 0.2 years after starting antiretroviral therapy. The source of this sequence is a middle-aged woman with HIV. The chain joins TRBV5-1 to TRBJ2-6, with unresolved D. DNA for the CDR3: TGCGCCAGCAGCTTGGAGGGCGGTTCTGGGGCCAACGTCCTGACTTTC. Protein product: CASSLEGGSGANVLTF.